This T cell receptor beta chain was sequenced for a study of T cell responses to AZD1222 COVID-19 vaccine. Study overall: Second doses that came at about 4 or about 12 weeks were put together.

Here immunoSEQ multiplex PCR was the method, and the copy in TCRdb shows in-frame clones only, minus some. Of approximately 73,000 clones in the sample, 84% were seen once. The CDR3 has 13 residues. The germline CDR1 and CDR2 sequences are MNHEY and SVGAGI. Trimming removed 3 bases at V and 3 bases at J, with 8 bases between. General study points: Spike-specific TCR repertoires showed rising breadth and depth after two AZD1222 doses. Reportedly, close to half of spike-specific TCRs are directed against unmutated variant regions. White British people made up most donors, females outnumbered males, and clonal diversity was possibly underestimated.

Comment on this clone: Its antigen remains unknown.

The starting material was peripheral blood, obtained on day 0 of AZD1222 vaccination. The clonotype was recovered from an adult in good health. J is TRBJ1-1 and V is TRBV6-5; D is ambiguous. CDR3 coding DNA: TGTGCCAGCAGTTATGTAGGGCACACTGAAGCTTTCTTT. Amino acid sequence: CASSYVGHTEAFF.